The 24 T cell receptor beta chains below were found in one sample sequenced in a study of T cell clones after liver transplantation (dated by TCRdb to between 2018 and 2021). No antigen has been assigned to these receptors. The method behind the library was the immunoSEQ multiplex PCR assay. Held by TCRdb, this immuneACCESS table contains in-frame sequences only and omits some clones. Under half of the omission traces to an unresolved V gene where checked; the cause of the rest is unknown. Recorded for this sample are fewer than 6,500 clones; 30% to 40% of them occurred a single time. The ten largest make up about 16% of the sample. To define alloreactive TCRbeta sequences, the proliferating CFSE-low cells from the MLR were sequenced. The specimen sequenced was CD4+ T cells from cultured PBMCs. The receptors were gathered from a human patient who received a liver transplant. Some T cells seen after a transplant may have their origin in the graft donor.

This clone was seen more than once but under ten times. The chain has TRBV7-2 and TRBJ1-5; D gene unclear. This CDR3 is built from 12 residues. V lost 1 base to trimming and J lost 7 bases, with 5 bases between them. CDR1 and CDR2 (germline): SGHTA, FQGNSA. The CDR3 DNA follows: TGTGCCAGCAGCTTAGGTGGGCAGCCCCAGCATTTT. Its translation: CASSLGGQPQHF.

The rearrangement joins TRBV15 to TRBJ2-1; TRBD1 aligns across 12 bases. Germline V gene lookup returns CDR1 LNHNV and CDR2 YYDKDF (reference sequence). V shed 1 base and J 9 bases; nucleotides not matched to a gene: 4. The CDR3 length is 15 residues. The CDR3 spells CATSRGGTGGSEQFF. As DNA, the CDR3 is TGTGCCACCAGCAGAGGAGGGACAGGGGGCAGTGAGCAGTTCTTC. The entire variable domain, with the rest obtained from reference TRBV15 and TRBJ2-1, is as follows: DAMVIQNPRYQVTQFGKPVTLSCSQTLNHNVMYWYQQKSSQAPKLLFHYYDKDFNNEADTPDNFQSRRPNTSFCFLDIRSPGLGDTAMYLCATSRGGTGGSEQFFGPGTRLTVL.

The chain has TRBV6-5 and TRBJ2-3; 8 bases map to TRBD2. V dropped 9 bases and J dropped 8; count of bases not matched to a gene: 16. The CDR3 extends over 15 amino acids. The germline gives CDR1 MNHEY, CDR2 SVGAGI. CDR3 residues: CARDTGIGAGGTQYF. The CDR3 coding sequence is TGTGCCAGGGACACAGGGATAGGGGCGGGAGGTACGCAGTATTTT.

Regarding this clone: A read error may produce the germline difference seen at one junction end. The V gene is TRBV6-4, the J gene TRBJ1-1, with TRBD1 identical over 8 bases. The CDR3 covers 14 residues. Germline loops: CDR1 MRHNA, CDR2 SNTAGT. CDR3 loop: CSSSVTGVATEAFF. The CDR3 nucleotides read TGTTCCAGCAGTGTGACAGGGGTCGCGACTGAAGCTTTCTTT.

This chain connects TRBV28 to TRBJ1-6; D is unclear. This CDR3 comprises 14 residues. V was trimmed by 2 bases and J by 5 bases, leaving 7 bases between them. CDR1 is MDHEN and CDR2 is SYDVKM in the germline V gene. CDR3 sequence: CASSLGSNNSPLHF. Written as DNA, the CDR3 is TGTGCCAGCAGTTTAGGATCTAATAATTCACCCCTCCACTTT. The entire variable domain, with the rest obtained from reference TRBV28 and TRBJ1-6, is as follows: DVKVTQSSRYLVKRTGEKVFLECVQDMDHENMFWYRQDPGLGLRLIYFSYDVKMKEKGDIPEGYSVSREKKERFSLILESASTNQTSMYLCASSLGSNNSPLHFGNGTRLTVT.

By its share, this clone is medium-sized. The chain couples TRBV6-1 to TRBJ2-7, with D possibly being TRBD1 (5 bases). This CDR3 comprises 15 residues. The V end was cut by 10 bases, the J end by 6 bases, with 25 bases between. CDR1 is MNHNS and CDR2 is SASEGT in the germline V gene. The CDR3 DNA reads TGTGCCACCGAGGCGTCGAGACAGACCATTTCCGAGCAGTACTTC. It translates to CATEASRQTISEQYF.

This chain uses TRBV5-4 with TRBJ2-4; TRBD2 matches at 10 bases. V gave up 4 bases and J gave up 15 bases; unmatched junction bases: 13. Germline V lookup: CDR1 SGHNT, CDR2 YYREEE (reference sequence). The CDR3 loop spans 14 amino acids. The CDR3 bases are TGTGCCAGCAGCCCCTGGAGAAGCGGGGGGGCGGGGTACTTC. It yields the protein CASSPWRSGGAGYF.

This clone was recorded a few times. The same CDR3 is also encoded by other DNA sequences in this sample. As DNA, the CDR3 is TGTGCCAGCCGCAAAGCCCGGGGGCGCTCGGGGGCCAACGTCCTGACTTTC. Its translation: CASRKARGRSGANVLTF. The chain has TRBV9 and TRBJ2-6; the D gene could be TRBD1 or TRBD2 (6 bases each). The germline gives CDR1 SGDLS, CDR2 YYNGEE. V shed 7 bases and J shed 4 bases, with 21 bases lying between them. The CDR3 has 17 residues.

This clone has just a few counts. DNA for the CDR3: TGTGCCAGCAGCACCTCCATGAACACTGAAGCTTTCTTT. Residues: CASSTSMNTEAFF. This chain uses TRBV9 with TRBJ1-1; no reliable D call. Trimming removed 4 bases at V and 0 bases at J, with 7 bases between. Germline V gene lookup returns CDR1 SGDLS and CDR2 YYNGEE. The CDR3 totals 13 residues. The complete variable domain, with remaining parts taken from reference TRBV9 and TRBJ1-1, reads DSGVTQTPKHLITATGQRVTLRCSPRSGDLSVYWYQQSLDQGLQFLIQYYNGEERAKGNILERFSAQQFPDLHSELNLSSLELGDSALYFCASSTSMNTEAFFGQGTRLTVV.

This clone has only a few counts. A much larger clone lies a single base off, so this may be a read error. The chain carries TRBV5-1 and TRBJ2-1, with D perhaps TRBD1 (5 bases). Between the trimmed V and J ends, which lost 1 base and 1 base, there was a span of 12 bases. This CDR3 is 16 amino acids long. The germline V gene has CDR1 SGHRS and CDR2 YFSETQ. CDR3 loop: CASSLTQGTSYNEQFF. The DNA for the CDR3 is TGCGCCAGCAGCTTGACTCAGGGCACGTCCTACAATGAGCAGTTCTTC. The full variable domain, in which reference TRBV5-1 and TRBJ2-1 provide the parts outside the CDR3, is KAGVTQTPRYLIKTRGQQVTLSCSPISGHRSVSWYQQTPGQGLQFLFEYFSETQRNKGNFPGRFSGRQFSNSRSEMNVSTLELGDSALYLCASSLTQGTSYNEQFFGPGTRLTVL.

J is TRBJ1-6 and V is TRBV7-8; unclear D gene. The CDR3 is 13 amino acids. Germline assignment: CDR1 SGHVS and CDR2 FQNEAQ. Trimming cost V 5 bases and J 8 bases, with 10 bases left between them. CDR3 DNA sequence: TGTGCCAGCAGCCTAGAGGCGTATTCACCCCTCCACTTT. The encoded protein is CASSLEAYSPLHF.

The genes are TRBV2 and TRBJ2-1; D uncertain. The CDR3 has 15 residues. CDR1 is SNHLY and CDR2 is FYNNEI in the germline V gene. The V gene lost 4 bases and the J gene lost 0 bases, with 10 bases spanning the gap. The CDR3 spells CASSGLPSSYNEQFF. The CDR3 region has the DNA TGTGCCAGCAGTGGCTTACCGAGCTCCTACAATGAGCAGTTCTTC. The variable domain in full, with the rest retrieved from reference TRBV2 and TRBJ2-1, is EPEVTQTPSHQVTQMGQEVILRCVPISNHLYFYWYRQILGQKVEFLVSFYNNEISEKSEIFDDQFSVERPDGSNFTLKIRSTKLEDSAMYFCASSGLPSSYNEQFFGPGTRLTVL.

This clone ranks as medium-sized. The gene calls are TRBV7-6 and TRBJ1-6; D gene unclear. The CDR3 covers 13 residues. The germline V gene has CDR1 SGHVS and CDR2 FNYEAQ. The V and J ends lost 4 bases and 9 bases respectively, with 10 bases between them. CDR3: CASSSGRGSPLHF. The CDR3 nucleotides read TGTGCCAGCAGCTCCGGGAGAGGTTCACCCCTCCACTTT. Looking up the rest from reference TRBV7-6 and TRBJ1-6 gives the full variable domain: GAGVSQSPRYKVTKRGQDVALRCDPISGHVSLYWYRQALGQGPEFLTYFNYEAQQDKSGLPNDRFSAERPEGSISTLTIQRTEQRDSAMYRCASSSGRGSPLHFGNGTRLTVT.

This chain's CDR3 is CAWSSSNGNTIYF. The CDR3 nucleotides read TGTGCCTGGAGCAGTAGTAATGGAAACACCATATATTTT. This rearrangement joins TRBV30 to TRBJ1-3; D is unresolved. This CDR3 is 13 amino acids long. Trimming cost V 3 bases and J 3 bases, with 9 bases left between them. CDR1 and CDR2 (germline): GTSNPN, SVGIG (reference sequence).

The sample holds one count of this clone. The gene calls are TRBV18 and TRBJ2-2; possible D gene TRBD1, 6 bases. Germline V gene data show CDR1 as KGHSH and CDR2 as LQKENI. This CDR3 has 16 amino acids. The V and J ends lost 1 base and 0 bases respectively, with 9 bases between them. CDR3 amino acids: CASSPQAGANTGELFF. As DNA, the CDR3 is TGTGCCAGCTCACCACAGGCAGGGGCGAACACCGGGGAGCTGTTTTTT.

Within the sample, this clone is medium-sized (0.01 to 0.1%). The chain combines TRBV19 with TRBJ2-3; D possibly corresponds to TRBD1 (5 bases). The CDR3 is 14 residues long. From germline, CDR1 is LNHDA and CDR2 SQIVND (reference sequence). Deletions cut 4 bases from V and 2 bases from J, with 10 bases between. CDR3 in DNA: TGTGCCAGTAGTAGTCAGGGCTACACAGATACGCAGTATTTT. It yields the protein CASSSQGYTDTQYF. The variable domain in full, completed from reference TRBV19 and TRBJ2-3, reads DGGITQSPKYLFRKEGQNVTLSCEQNLNHDAMYWYRQDPGQGLRLIYYSQIVNDFQKGDIAEGYSVSREKKESFPLTVTSAQKNPTAFYLCASSSQGYTDTQYFGPGTRLTVL.

The V and J genes are TRBV6-1 and TRBJ1-1; D is undetermined. CDR1 is MNHNS, CDR2 SASEGT, per germline. The CDR3 covers 11 residues. Trimming left V 2 bases short and J 11 bases short, with 9 bases between. CDR3 DNA sequence: TGTGCCAGCAGTGAACAAGGGCCGGCTTTCTTT. Translating gives CASSEQGPAFF.

The table lists this clone with a few counts. The chain joins TRBV2 to TRBJ2-1, with 10 bases that match TRBD1. This CDR3 spans 15 amino acids. The ends lost 4 bases at V and 8 bases at J; junction bases unmatched: 8. CDR1 SNHLY and CDR2 FYNNEI come from the germline V gene. The CDR3 here is CASSGRDRGHDEQFF. In DNA form, the CDR3 reads TGTGCCAGCAGTGGTCGCGACAGGGGGCATGATGAGCAGTTCTTC.

V and J are TRBV5-1 and TRBJ2-5; 7 bases fit TRBD1. The germline V gene encodes CDR1 SGHRS and CDR2 YFSETQ. This CDR3 spans 16 amino acids. V dropped 1 base and J dropped 4; count of bases not matched to a gene: 10. The CDR3 sequence is CASSLHPGGSGETQYF. The CDR3 bases are TGCGCCAGCAGCTTGCACCCAGGGGGTAGTGGAGAGACCCAGTACTTC.

By sample fraction, this clone is medium-sized. V gene TRBV10-3 combines with J gene TRBJ1-5; D unresolved. CDR3 length: 12 residues. V lost 3 bases and J lost 3, with 3 bases in between. Germline V CDR1 and CDR2: ENHRY, SYGVKD. CDR3 in amino acids: CAISDYNQPQHF. In DNA form, the CDR3 reads TGTGCCATCAGTGACTACAATCAGCCCCAGCATTTT.

This clone was detected only a few times. The chain is built from TRBV28 and TRBJ2-7; D ambiguous. The CDR3 length is 11 residues. Between the trimmed V and J ends, which lost 3 bases and 3 bases, there was a span of 3 bases. CDR1 and CDR2 from the germline V gene are MDHEN and SYDVKM. In DNA, the CDR3 is TGTGCCAGCAGTTTCATCTACGAGCAGTACTTC. Its protein is CASSFIYEQYF.

This clone was observed a few times. The chain employs TRBV2 and TRBJ1-3; TRBD1 might be the D (6 bases). The CDR3 runs to 15 residues. With 6 bases removed from V and 0 bases from J, the gap between germline ends came to 12 bases. CDR1 and CDR2 (germline): SNHLY, FYNNEI. The CDR3, as DNA: TGTGCCAGCAGAGGACAGACTCTCTCTGGAAACACCATATATTTT. Translating it yields CASRGQTLSGNTIYF.

The chain uses TRBV5-4 and TRBJ1-2; D may be TRBD1 (6 bases). The germline V and J ends were trimmed by 1 base and 0 bases, with 10 bases remaining between them. CDR3 length: 15 amino acids. CDR1 SGHNT and CDR2 YYREEE come from the germline V gene (reference sequence). The CDR3 DNA reads as TGTGCCAGCAGCTTGCGCCGGGGGCCTAACTATGGCTACACCTTC. It encodes CASSLRRGPNYGYTF.

In its sample, this clone was seen a few times. The gene calls are TRBV6-5 and TRBJ2-3, with 7 nucleotides matching TRBD1. Germline CDR1 MNHEY, CDR2 SVGAGI. There are 14 residues in the CDR3. The trim removed 6 bases at V and 1 base at J, leaving 4 bases unmatched. CDR3 nucleotide sequence: TGTGCCAGCAGAGCCGGGACAGGCACAGATACGCAGTATTTT. It yields the protein CASRAGTGTDTQYF.